The sequence of this T cell receptor beta chain was determined in a study of response to subunit inactivated influenza vaccine. From the RT-PCR reads, TCRdb called clonotypes with MiXCR, one entry per CDR3 protein. The sample consists of about 520,000 distinct CDR3 sequences, 7.2% of them appearing once. Per the germline V gene, CDR1 is LGHDT and CDR2 is YNNKEL (reference sequence). CDR3 length: 16 residues. Trimming pared 4 bases from V and 3 bases from J, leaving 18 bases between. This clonotype showed up just a few times. The sample here was PBMCs from blood, taken around 2 years after vaccination. The receptor was derived from a man aged 50 to 69 who received an inactivated influenza vaccine. The chain has TRBV3-1 and TRBJ1-2; possible D gene TRBD1, 6 bases. The CDR3 reads CASSPSGRGDHYGYTF. The CDR3, as DNA: TGTGCCAGCAGCCCCTCAGGGAGGGGGGACCACTATGGCTACACCTTC.